This T cell receptor (beta chain) is from a study of blood T cells in healthy people across ages. Study-level points and caveats: Unknown donor CMV status possibly confounded expanded clonotype changes.

For the second PCR, which ran for about 6 to 11 cycles, a sample-barcoded 5' primer and a J-beta primer mix were used. TCRdb recomputed calls from the 5' RACE reads with MiXCR, one row per CDR3 protein. The table records 650,000 or so distinct CDR3 sequences, roughly half of them present only once. Remarks on this clonotype: Its target is not known. A much larger clone is a single base away; this may be a read error.

This CDR3 spans 17 amino acids. Germline assignment: CDR1 LGHDT and CDR2 YNNKEL (reference sequence). This clonotype was sampled from an elderly woman in good health. The chain joins TRBV3-1 to TRBJ2-1; 12 bases match TRBD2. The sample comprised blood. CDR3 coding DNA: TGTGCCAGCAGCCAAGTCCAACTAGCGGGGGGAAGGGATGAGCAGTCCTTC. This sequence encodes CASSQVQLAGGRDEQSF.